This T cell receptor (beta chain) emerged from a study of a mutant IDH1 vaccine in newly diagnosed glioma. Looking at the study overall: Treated patients, averaging about 40 years, were approximately 60% male and about 38% female.

The germline V gene encodes CDR1 MNHNS and CDR2 SASEGT. Trimming cost V 4 bases and J 0 bases; bases outside gene matches: 6. The CDR3 contains 16 residues. As regards this clone: Its cognate antigen is unknown.

Profiled with immunoSEQ multiplex PCR; TCRdb holds only in-frame clones, not every one. Of around 31,000 clones in the sample, over 65% were seen once. Time point here: week 35, safety follow-up. With topical imiquimod, each dose of the vaccine consisted of 300 ug of mutant IDH1 20-mer peptide. Vaccination of patients was performed eight times, in weeks 1, 3, 5, 7, 11, 15, 19 and 23. Patients carried new grade 3 or 4 IDH1-mutant astrocytomas lacking nuclear ATRX. The starting material was PBMCs, obtained from a glioma patient whose treatment included an IDH1 peptide vaccine. The chain has TRBV6-1 and TRBJ1-5; 7 positions agree with TRBD1. This TCR was recovered from a man aged 30-40 years with glioma. The CDR3 region is CASSASGQYSNQPQHF. CDR3 coding DNA: TGTGCCAGCAGTGCCTCGGGACAGTATAGCAATCAGCCCCAGCATTTT.